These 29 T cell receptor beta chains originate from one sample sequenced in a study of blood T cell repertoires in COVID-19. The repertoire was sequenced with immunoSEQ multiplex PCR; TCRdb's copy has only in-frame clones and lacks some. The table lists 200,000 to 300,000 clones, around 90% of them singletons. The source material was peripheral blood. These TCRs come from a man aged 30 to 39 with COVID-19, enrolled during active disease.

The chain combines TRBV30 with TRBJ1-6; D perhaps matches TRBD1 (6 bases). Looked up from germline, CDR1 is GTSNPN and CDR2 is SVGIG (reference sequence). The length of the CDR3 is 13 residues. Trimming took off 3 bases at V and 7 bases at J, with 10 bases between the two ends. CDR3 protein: CAWSPTGNSPLHF. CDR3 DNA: TGTGCCTGGAGCCCTACAGGGAATTCACCCCTCCACTTT. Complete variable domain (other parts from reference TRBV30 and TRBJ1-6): SQTIHQWPATLVQPVGSPLSLECTVEGTSNPNLYWYRQAAGRGLQLLFYSVGIGQISSEVPQNLSASRPQDRQFILSSKKLLLSDSGFYLCAWSPTGNSPLHFGNGTRLTVT.

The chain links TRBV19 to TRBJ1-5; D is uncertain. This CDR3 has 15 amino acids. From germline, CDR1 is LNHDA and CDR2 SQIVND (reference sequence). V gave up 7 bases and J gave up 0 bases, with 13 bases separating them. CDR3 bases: TGTGCCAGTATTGTGACACGGGGTAGCAATCAGCCCCAGCATTTT. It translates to CASIVTRGSNQPQHF.

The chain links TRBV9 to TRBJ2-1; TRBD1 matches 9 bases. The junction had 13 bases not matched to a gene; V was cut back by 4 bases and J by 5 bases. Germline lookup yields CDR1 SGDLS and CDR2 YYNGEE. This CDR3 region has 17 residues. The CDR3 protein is CASSLTLARTGDNEQFF. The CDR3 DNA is TGTGCCAGCAGCCTCACCCTCGCCCGGACAGGGGACAATGAGCAGTTCTTC. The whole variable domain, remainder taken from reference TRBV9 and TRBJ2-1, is DSGVTQTPKHLITATGQRVTLRCSPRSGDLSVYWYQQSLDQGLQFLIQYYNGEERAKGNILERFSAQQFPDLHSELNLSSLELGDSALYFCASSLTLARTGDNEQFFGPGTRLTVL.

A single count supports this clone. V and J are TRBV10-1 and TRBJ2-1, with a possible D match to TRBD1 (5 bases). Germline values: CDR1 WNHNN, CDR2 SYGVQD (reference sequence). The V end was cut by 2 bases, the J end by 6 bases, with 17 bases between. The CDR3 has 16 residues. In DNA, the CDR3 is TGCGCCAGCAGTGAGAGGGTAGGGGTCTTGGTCAATGAGCAGTTCTTC. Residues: CASSERVGVLVNEQFF.

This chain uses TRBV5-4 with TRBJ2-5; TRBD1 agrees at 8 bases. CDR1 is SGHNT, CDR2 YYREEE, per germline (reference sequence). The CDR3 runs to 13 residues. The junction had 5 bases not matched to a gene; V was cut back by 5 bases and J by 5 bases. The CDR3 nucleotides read TGTGCCAGCAGTCGACAGGGGACGGAGACCCAGTACTTC. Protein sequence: CASSRQGTETQYF.

The CDR3 bases are TGTGCCAGCAGTGTCACCCTCGGGACAGGGGGTGGCGATCAGCCCCAGCATTTT. Protein sequence: CASSVTLGTGGGDQPQHF. The rearrangement links TRBV6-1 to TRBJ1-5, with 11 bases aligning to TRBD1. CDR1 and CDR2 from the germline V gene are MNHNS and SASEGT. The V segment lost 4 bases and the J segment 5 bases; nucleotides outside the gene matches: 13. The CDR3 extends over 18 amino acids.

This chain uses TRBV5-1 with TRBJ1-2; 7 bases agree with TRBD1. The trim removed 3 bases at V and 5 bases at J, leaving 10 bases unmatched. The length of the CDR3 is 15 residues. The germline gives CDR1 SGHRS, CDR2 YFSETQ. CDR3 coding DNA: TGCGCCAGCAGCTCCCGACAGGGCTCTATTTATGGCTACACCTTC. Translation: CASSSRQGSIYGYTF.

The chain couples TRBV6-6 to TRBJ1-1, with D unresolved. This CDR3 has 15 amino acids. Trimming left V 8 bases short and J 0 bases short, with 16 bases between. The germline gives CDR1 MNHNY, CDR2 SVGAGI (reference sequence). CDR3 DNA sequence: TGTGCCAGCCTGCCGGTGGCAGCGATGAACACTGAAGCTTTCTTT. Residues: CASLPVAAMNTEAFF.

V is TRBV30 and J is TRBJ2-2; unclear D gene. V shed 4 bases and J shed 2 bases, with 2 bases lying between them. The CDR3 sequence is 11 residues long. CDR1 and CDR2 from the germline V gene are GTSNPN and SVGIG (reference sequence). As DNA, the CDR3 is TGTGCCTGGACAAACACCGGGGAGCTGTTTTTT. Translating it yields CAWTNTGELFF.

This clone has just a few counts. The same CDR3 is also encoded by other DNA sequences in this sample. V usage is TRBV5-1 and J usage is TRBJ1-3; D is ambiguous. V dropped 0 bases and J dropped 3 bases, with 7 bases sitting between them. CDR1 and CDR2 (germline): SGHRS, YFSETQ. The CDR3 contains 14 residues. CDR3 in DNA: TGCGCCAGCAGCTTGGCCGGGTATGGAAACACCATATATTTT. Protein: CASSLAGYGNTIYF.

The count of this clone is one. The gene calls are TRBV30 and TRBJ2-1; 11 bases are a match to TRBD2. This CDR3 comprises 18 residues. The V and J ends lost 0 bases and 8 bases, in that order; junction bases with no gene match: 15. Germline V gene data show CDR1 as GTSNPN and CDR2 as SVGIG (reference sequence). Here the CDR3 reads CAWSVRVSGGARWDEQFF. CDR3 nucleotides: TGTGCCTGGAGTGTACGAGTTAGCGGGGGGGCGAGGTGGGATGAGCAGTTCTTC.

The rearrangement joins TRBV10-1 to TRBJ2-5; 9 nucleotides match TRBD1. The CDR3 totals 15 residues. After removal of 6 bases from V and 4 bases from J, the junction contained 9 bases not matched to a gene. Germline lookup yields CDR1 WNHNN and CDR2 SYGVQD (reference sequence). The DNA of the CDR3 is TGCGCCAGCAGCCTAGGGACAGGGTTCCGAGAGACCCAGTACTTC. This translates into CASSLGTGFRETQYF.

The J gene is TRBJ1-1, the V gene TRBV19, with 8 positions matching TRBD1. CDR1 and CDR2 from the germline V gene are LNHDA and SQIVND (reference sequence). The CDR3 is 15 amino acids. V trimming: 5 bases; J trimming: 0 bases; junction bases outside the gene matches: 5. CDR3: CASSVRQGLNTEAFF. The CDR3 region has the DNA TGTGCCAGTAGTGTCAGACAGGGGCTGAACACTGAAGCTTTCTTT.

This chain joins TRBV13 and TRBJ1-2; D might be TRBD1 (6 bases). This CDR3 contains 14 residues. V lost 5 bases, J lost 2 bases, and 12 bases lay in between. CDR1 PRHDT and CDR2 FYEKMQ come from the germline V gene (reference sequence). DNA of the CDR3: TGTGCCAGCAGCACACGGACAGTCAACTATGGCTACACCTTC. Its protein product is CASSTRTVNYGYTF.

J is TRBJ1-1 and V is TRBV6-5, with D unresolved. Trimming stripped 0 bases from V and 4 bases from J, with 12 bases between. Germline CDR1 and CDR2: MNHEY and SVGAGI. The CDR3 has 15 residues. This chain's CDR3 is CASSYSAARSTEAFF. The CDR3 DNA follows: TGTGCCAGCAGTTACTCGGCAGCTCGGAGCACTGAAGCTTTCTTT.

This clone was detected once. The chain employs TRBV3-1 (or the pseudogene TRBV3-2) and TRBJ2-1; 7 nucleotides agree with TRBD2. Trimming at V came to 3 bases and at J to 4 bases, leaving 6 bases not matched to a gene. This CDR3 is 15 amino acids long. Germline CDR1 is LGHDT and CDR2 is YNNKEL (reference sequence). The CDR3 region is CASSQGLAEYNEQFF. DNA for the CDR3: TGTGCCAGCAGCCAGGGTCTAGCGGAATACAATGAGCAGTTCTTC.

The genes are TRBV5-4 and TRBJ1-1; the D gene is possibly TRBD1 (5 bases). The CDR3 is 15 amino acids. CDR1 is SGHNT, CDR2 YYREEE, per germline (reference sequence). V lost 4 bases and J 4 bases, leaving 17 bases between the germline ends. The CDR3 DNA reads TGTGCCAGCAGCGGCCCTCCTGGGGGAGGCACTGAAGCTTTCTTT. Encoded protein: CASSGPPGGGTEAFF.

CDR3 region: CASRRPGQGFHTQYF. The CDR3 DNA reads as TGTGCCAGCAGGCGACCGGGACAGGGGTTTCATACGCAGTATTTT. This sequence joins TRBV6-5 and TRBJ2-3, with 10 bases aligning to TRBD1. The CDR3 is made up of 15 amino acids. V lost 6 bases to trimming and J lost 7 bases; unmatched junction nucleotides: 10. CDR1 is MNHEY and CDR2 is SVGAGI in the germline V gene.

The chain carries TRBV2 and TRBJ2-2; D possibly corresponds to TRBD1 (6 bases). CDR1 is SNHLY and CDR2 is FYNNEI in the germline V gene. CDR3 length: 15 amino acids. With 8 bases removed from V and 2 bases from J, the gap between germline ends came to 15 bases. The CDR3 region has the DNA TGTGCCAGCGTAACAGGGCCCCTAAACACCGGGGAGCTGTTTTTT. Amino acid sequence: CASVTGPLNTGELFF. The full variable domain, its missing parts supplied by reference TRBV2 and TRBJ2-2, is EPEVTQTPSHQVTQMGQEVILRCVPISNHLYFYWYRQILGQKVEFLVSFYNNEISEKSEIFDDQFSVERPDGSNFTLKIRSTKLEDSAMYFCASVTGPLNTGELFFGEGSRLTVL.

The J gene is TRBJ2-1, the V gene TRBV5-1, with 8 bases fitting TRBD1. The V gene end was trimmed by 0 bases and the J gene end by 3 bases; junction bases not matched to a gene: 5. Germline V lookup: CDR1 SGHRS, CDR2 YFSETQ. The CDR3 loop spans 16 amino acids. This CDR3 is CASSLDATGGYNEQFF. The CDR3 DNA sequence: TGCGCCAGCAGCTTGGACGCCACAGGGGGCTACAATGAGCAGTTCTTC.

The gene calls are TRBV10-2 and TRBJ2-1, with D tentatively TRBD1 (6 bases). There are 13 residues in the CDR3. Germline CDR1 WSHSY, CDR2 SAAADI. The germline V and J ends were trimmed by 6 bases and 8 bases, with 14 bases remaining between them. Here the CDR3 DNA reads TGCGCCAGCAGGCTTGCAGGGGAGTATGAGCAGTTCTTC. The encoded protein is CASRLAGEYEQFF.

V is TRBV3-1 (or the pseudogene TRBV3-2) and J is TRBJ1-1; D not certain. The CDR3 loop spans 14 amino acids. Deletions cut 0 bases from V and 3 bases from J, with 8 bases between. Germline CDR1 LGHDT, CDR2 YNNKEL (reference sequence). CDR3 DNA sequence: TGTGCCAGCAGCCAAGATTTCGGGGACACTGAAGCTTTCTTT. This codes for CASSQDFGDTEAFF.

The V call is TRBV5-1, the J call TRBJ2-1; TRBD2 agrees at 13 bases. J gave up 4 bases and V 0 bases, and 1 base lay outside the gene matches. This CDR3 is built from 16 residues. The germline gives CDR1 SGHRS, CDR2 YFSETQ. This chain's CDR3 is CASSLATSGGYNEQFF. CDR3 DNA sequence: TGCGCCAGCAGCTTGGCGACTAGCGGGGGGTACAATGAGCAGTTCTTC.

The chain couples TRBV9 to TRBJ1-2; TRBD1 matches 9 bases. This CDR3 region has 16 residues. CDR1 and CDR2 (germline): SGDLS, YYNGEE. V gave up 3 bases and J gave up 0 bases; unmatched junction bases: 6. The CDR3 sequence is CASSGAGTGSNYGYTF. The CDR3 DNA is TGTGCCAGCAGCGGAGCCGGGACAGGGTCTAACTATGGCTACACCTTC.

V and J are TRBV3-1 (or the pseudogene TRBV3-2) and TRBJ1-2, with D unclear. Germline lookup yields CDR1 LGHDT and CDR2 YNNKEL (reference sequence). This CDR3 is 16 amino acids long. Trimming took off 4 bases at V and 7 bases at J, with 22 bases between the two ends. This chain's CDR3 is CASSLDTGFSFGGYTF. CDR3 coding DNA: TGTGCCAGCAGCCTCGACACCGGTTTCTCGTTCGGTGGCTACACCTTC.

Here the CDR3 DNA reads TGTGCTAGTGGTTTGACCCTCGGGGAGGGTCCACAGCCCCAGCATTTT. It codes for CASGLTLGEGPQPQHF. The J gene is TRBJ1-5, the V gene TRBV12-5, with D hard to call. Germline V lookup: CDR1 LGHNT, CDR2 FRNRAP. The CDR3 has 16 amino acids. With 2 bases removed from V and 7 bases from J, the gap between germline ends came to 18 bases. The full variable domain, rest sourced from reference TRBV12-5 and TRBJ1-5, is DARVTQTPRHKVTEMGQEVTMRCQPILGHNTVFWYRQTMMQGLELLAYFRNRAPLDDSGMPKDRFSAEMPDATLATLKIQPSEPRDSAVYFCASGLTLGEGPQPQHFGDGTRLSIL.

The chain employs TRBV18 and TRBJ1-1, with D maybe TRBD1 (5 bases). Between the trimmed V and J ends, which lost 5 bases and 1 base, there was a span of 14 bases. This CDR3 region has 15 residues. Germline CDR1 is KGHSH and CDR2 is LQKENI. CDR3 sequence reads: CASSALQTENTEAFF. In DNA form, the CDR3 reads TGTGCCAGCTCAGCCCTACAGACAGAGAACACTGAAGCTTTCTTT.

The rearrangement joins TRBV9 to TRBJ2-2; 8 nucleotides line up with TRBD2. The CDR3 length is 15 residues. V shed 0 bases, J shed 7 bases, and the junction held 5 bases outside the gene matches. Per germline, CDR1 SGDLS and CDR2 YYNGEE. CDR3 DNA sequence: TGTGCCAGCAGCGTAGTCGGGGGGGCCATCGGGGAGCTGTTTTTT. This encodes CASSVVGGAIGELFF.

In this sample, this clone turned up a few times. The CDR3 DNA follows: TGTGCCAGCAGCCAGGCTGCTTATAATTCACCCCTCCACTTT. Protein sequence: CASSQAAYNSPLHF. V usage is TRBV3-1 (or the pseudogene TRBV3-2) and J usage is TRBJ1-6; D is unclear. In germline, CDR1 is LGHDT, CDR2 YNNKEL (reference sequence). Trimming stripped 3 bases from V and 4 bases from J, with 7 bases between. This CDR3 comprises 14 residues.